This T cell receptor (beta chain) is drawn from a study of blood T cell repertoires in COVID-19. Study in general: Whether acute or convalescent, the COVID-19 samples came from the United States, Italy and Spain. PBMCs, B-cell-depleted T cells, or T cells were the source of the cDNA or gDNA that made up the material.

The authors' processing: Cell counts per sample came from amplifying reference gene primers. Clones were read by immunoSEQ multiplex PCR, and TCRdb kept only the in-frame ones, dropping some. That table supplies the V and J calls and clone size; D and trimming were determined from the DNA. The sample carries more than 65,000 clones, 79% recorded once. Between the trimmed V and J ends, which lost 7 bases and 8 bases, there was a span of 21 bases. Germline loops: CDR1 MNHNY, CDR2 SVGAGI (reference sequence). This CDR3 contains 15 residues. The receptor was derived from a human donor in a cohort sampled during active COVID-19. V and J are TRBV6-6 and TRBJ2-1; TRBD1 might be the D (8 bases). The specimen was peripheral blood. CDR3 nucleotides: TGTGCCAGCAAGGGTACAGGGGGGGTCGGCTATGAGCAGTTCTTC. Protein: CASKGTGGVGYEQFF.